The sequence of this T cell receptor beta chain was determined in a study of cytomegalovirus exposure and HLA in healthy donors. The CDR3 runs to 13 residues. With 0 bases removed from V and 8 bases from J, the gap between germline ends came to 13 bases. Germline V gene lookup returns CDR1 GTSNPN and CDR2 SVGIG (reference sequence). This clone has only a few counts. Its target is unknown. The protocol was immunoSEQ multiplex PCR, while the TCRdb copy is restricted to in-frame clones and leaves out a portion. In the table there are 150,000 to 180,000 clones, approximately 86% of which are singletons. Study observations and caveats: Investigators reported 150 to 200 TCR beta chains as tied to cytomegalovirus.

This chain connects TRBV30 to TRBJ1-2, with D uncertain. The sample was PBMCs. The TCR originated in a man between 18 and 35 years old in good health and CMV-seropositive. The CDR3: CAWSVVLGEGYTF. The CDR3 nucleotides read TGTGCCTGGAGTGTAGTTCTGGGAGAGGGCTACACCTTC.